This TCR beta chain was sequenced during a study of identical twins. Template switching added a universal primer binding site, and final cDNA carried unique molecular identifiers. TCRdb reprocessed the 5' RACE reads with MiXCR, giving one entry per CDR3 protein. The table includes approximately 410,000 distinct CDR3 sequences, around a sixth detected once. Trimming at V came to 5 bases and at J to 11 bases, leaving 9 bases not matched to a gene. The germline gives CDR1 MDHEN, CDR2 SYDVKM. The CDR3 consists of 13 residues. This clonotype occurred many times. The chain employs TRBV28 and TRBJ2-4, with TRBD1 matching 7 bases. The sample comprised naive T cells sorted from blood. This sequence originates from a man between 50 and 59 years old in good health. The CDR3 DNA follows: TGTGCCAGCAGTCCTGACAGGGCTAACCTTCAGTACTTC. It specifies CASSPDRANLQYF.